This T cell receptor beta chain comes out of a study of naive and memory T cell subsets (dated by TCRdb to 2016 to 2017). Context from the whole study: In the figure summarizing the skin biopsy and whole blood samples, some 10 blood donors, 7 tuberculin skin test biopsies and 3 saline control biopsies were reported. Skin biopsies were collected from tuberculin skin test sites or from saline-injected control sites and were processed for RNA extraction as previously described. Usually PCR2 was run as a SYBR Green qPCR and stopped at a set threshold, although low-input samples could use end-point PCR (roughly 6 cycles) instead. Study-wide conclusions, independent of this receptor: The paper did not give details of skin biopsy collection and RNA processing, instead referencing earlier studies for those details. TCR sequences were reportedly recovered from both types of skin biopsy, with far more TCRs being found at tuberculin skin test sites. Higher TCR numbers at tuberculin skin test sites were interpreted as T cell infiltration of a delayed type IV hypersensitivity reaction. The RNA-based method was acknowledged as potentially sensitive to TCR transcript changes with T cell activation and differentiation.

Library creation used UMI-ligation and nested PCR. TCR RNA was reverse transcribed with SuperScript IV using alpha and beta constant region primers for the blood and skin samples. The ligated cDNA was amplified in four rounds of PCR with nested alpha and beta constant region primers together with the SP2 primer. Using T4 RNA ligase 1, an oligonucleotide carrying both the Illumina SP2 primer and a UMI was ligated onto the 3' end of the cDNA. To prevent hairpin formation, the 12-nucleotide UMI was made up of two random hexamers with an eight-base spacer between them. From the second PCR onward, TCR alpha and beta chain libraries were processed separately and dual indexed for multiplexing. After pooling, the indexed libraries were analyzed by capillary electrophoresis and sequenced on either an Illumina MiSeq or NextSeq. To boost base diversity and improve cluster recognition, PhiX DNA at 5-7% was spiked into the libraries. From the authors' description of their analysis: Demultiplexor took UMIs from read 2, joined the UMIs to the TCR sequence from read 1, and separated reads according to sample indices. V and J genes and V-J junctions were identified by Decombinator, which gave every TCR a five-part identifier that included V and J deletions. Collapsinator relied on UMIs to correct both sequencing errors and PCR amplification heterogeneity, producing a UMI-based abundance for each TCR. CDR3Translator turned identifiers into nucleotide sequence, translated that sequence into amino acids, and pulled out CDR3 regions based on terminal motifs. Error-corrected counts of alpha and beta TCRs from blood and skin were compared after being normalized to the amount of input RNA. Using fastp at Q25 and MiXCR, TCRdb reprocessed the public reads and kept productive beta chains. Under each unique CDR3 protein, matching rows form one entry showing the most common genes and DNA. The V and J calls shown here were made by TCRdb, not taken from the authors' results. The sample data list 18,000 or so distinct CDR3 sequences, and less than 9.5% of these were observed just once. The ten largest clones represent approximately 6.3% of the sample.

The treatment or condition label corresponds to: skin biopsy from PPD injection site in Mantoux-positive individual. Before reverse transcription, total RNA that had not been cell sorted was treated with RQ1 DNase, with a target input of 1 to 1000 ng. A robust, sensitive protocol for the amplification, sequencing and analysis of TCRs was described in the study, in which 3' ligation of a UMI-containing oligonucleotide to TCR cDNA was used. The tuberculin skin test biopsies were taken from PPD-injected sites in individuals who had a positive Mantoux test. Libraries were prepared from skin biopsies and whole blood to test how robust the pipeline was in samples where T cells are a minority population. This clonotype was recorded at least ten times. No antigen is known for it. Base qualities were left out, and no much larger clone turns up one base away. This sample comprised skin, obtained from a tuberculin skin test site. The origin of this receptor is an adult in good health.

The CDR3 region has the sequence CAIRLASDEQFF. The sequence in DNA is TGTGCCATTAGACTAGCGTCCGATGAGCAGTTCTTC. The chain was built from TRBV2 and TRBJ2-1; TRBD2 aligns with 8 central bases. According to the germline V gene, CDR1 reads SNHLY and CDR2 reads FYNNEI. Taken from cysteine to phenylalanine, the CDR3 has 12 residues. Only CDR3 DNA is held: 36 bases, read in frame from base 1. Trimming accounts for 10 bases at V and 8 bases at J, while the number of junction bases matched to no gene is 7.